The 24 T cell receptor beta chains given below trace back to one sample, sequenced in a study of blood T cell repertoires in COVID-19. Data came from immunoSEQ multiplex PCR; TCRdb stores just in-frame clones and leaves some out. The table lists some 220,000 clones, approximately 78% of them singletons, with less than 6% in the top ten. The sequencing input was peripheral blood. The source is a woman aged 70-85 years with COVID-19, enrolled during active disease.

V usage is TRBV7-2 and J usage is TRBJ2-2; no clear D. Germline CDR1 and CDR2: SGHTA and FQGNSA. The germline V and J ends were trimmed by 5 bases and 5 bases, with 9 bases remaining between them. This CDR3 is 13 amino acids long. The CDR3 spells CASSQIRTGELFF. The CDR3 bases are TGTGCCAGCAGCCAAATCCGGACCGGGGAGCTGTTTTTT.

V usage is TRBV11-2 and J usage is TRBJ1-5, with D unresolved. V was cut by 1 base and J by 5 bases, with 9 bases left in between. The CDR3 has 14 residues. CDR1 is SGHAT, CDR2 FQNNGV, per germline. CDR3 DNA sequence: TGTGCCAGCAGCTTAGGCAGGAAAGATCAGCCCCAGCATTTT. Its protein product is CASSLGRKDQPQHF.

The chain carries TRBV18 and TRBJ1-1; D call uncertain. The CDR3 covers 13 residues. Trimming took off 3 bases at V and 4 bases at J, with 9 bases between the two ends. Per germline, CDR1 KGHSH and CDR2 LQKENI. CDR3 amino acids: CASSPGRVTEAFF. The CDR3 DNA reads as TGTGCCAGCTCACCGGGGAGGGTCACTGAAGCTTTCTTT.

The chain joins TRBV11-2 to TRBJ2-1; 8 bases are shared with TRBD2. The length of the CDR3 is 16 residues. Unmatched junction bases numbered 10, after V lost 5 bases and J lost 4 bases. CDR1 and CDR2 from the germline V gene are SGHAT and FQNNGV. The CDR3: CASSLVLGLAYNEQFF. The CDR3 bases are TGTGCCAGCAGCCTCGTCTTAGGACTAGCTTACAATGAGCAGTTCTTC. Filled out from reference TRBV11-2 and TRBJ2-1, the complete variable domain reads EAGVAQSPRYKIIEKRQSVAFWCNPISGHATLYWYQQILGQGPKLLIQFQNNGVVDDSQLPKDRFSAERLKGVDSTLKIQPAKLEDSAVYLCASSLVLGLAYNEQFFGPGTRLTVL.

The chain couples TRBV5-6 to TRBJ1-1; D may be TRBD1 (5 bases). Germline V lookup: CDR1 SGHDT, CDR2 YYEEEE. This CDR3 is built from 14 residues. The ends were cut back, 4 bases at V and 0 bases at J, with 10 bases in the middle. DNA for the CDR3: TGTGCCAGCAGCCCGGGACTTATGAACACTGAAGCTTTCTTT. This codes for CASSPGLMNTEAFF. Using reference TRBV5-6 and TRBJ1-1 for the parts outside the CDR3, the full variable domain is DAGVTQSPTHLIKTRGQQVTLRCSPKSGHDTVSWYQQALGQGPQFIFQYYEEEERQRGNFPDRFSGHQFPNYSSELNVNALLLGDSALYLCASSPGLMNTEAFFGQGTRLTVV.

The rearrangement links TRBV11-2 to TRBJ2-5; 8 nucleotides match TRBD1. CDR1 is SGHAT, CDR2 FQNNGV, per germline. V shed 5 bases, J shed 2 bases, and the junction held 7 bases outside the gene matches. This CDR3 has 15 residues. The CDR3 DNA sequence: TGTGCCAGCAGCCAGGACAGGGCCATACAAGAGACCCAGTACTTC. Translating gives CASSQDRAIQETQYF.

This clone showed up many times. The gene calls are TRBV5-1 and TRBJ2-2, with D tentatively TRBD1 (6 bases). The CDR3 length is 14 residues. CDR1 and CDR2 from the germline V gene are SGHRS and YFSETQ. V lost 4 bases and J 7 bases, leaving 14 bases between the germline ends. CDR3 residues: CASSSGGQGGELFF. The CDR3 DNA is TGCGCCAGCAGCAGTGGGGGACAAGGCGGGGAGCTGTTTTTT.

This chain joins TRBV10-3 and TRBJ2-7; TRBD1 is a possible D gene (6 bases). The V end lost 6 bases, the J end lost 1 base, and 10 bases lay between the germline ends. The CDR3 loop spans 13 amino acids. From germline, CDR1 is ENHRY and CDR2 SYGVKD. The CDR3 reads CAIRQGLSYEQYF. The CDR3 DNA follows: TGTGCCATCAGACAGGGTCTTTCCTACGAGCAGTACTTC.

In this sample, this clone turned up a few times. The J gene is TRBJ1-2, the V gene TRBV18; the D is unclear. V lost 2 bases and J lost 5, with 21 bases in between. CDR3 size: 17 residues. The V gene's germline CDR1 is KGHSH and CDR2 LQKENI. The CDR3 protein is CASSPSSGDPLIYGYTF. CDR3 bases: TGTGCCAGCTCACCAAGTTCCGGGGATCCTCTTATTTATGGCTACACCTTC.

V usage is TRBV6-5 and J usage is TRBJ2-7, with D possibly being TRBD2 (7 bases). There are 13 residues in the CDR3. V gave up 6 bases and J gave up 2 bases, with 11 bases separating them. The germline CDR1 and CDR2 sequences are MNHEY and SVGAGI. CDR3 DNA: TGTGCCAGCAGCCGAGGGGGGGCCTACGAGCAGTACTTC. Its translation: CASSRGGAYEQYF.

The chain carries TRBV5-1 and TRBJ2-2; TRBD2 matches 12 bases. The trim removed 3 bases at V and 2 bases at J, leaving 2 bases unmatched. Per the germline V gene, CDR1 is SGHRS and CDR2 is YFSETQ. This CDR3 spans 16 amino acids. Written as DNA, the CDR3 is TGCGCCAGCAGCTCCGGACTAGCGGGAAACACCGGGGAGCTGTTTTTT. It is translated as CASSSGLAGNTGELFF.

This clone was detected a few times. The chain combines TRBV6-4 with TRBJ1-2; possible D gene TRBD1, 5 bases. Germline V gene data show CDR1 as MRHNA and CDR2 as SNTAGT. Trimming left V 5 bases short and J 4 bases short, with 14 bases between. CDR3 length equals 14 residues. The CDR3 sequence is CASSPTGGTYGYTF. CDR3 sequence (DNA): TGTGCCAGCAGTCCTACCGGAGGGACCTATGGCTACACCTTC.

CDR3 sequence: CASSRLGANVLTF. Written as DNA, the CDR3 is TGTGCCAGCAGTCGACTTGGGGCCAACGTCCTGACTTTC. The V gene is TRBV28, the J gene TRBJ2-6; D not certain. V was pared by 5 bases and J by 3 bases, with 5 bases between. CDR1 and CDR2 (germline): MDHEN, SYDVKM. This CDR3 contains 13 residues.

The chain links TRBV18 to TRBJ1-1; tentative D call: TRBD1 (6 bases). The ends were cut back, 3 bases at V and 2 bases at J, with 10 bases in the middle. Per the germline V gene, CDR1 is KGHSH and CDR2 is LQKENI. This CDR3 region has 14 residues. The CDR3 DNA is TGTGCCAGCTCACCGGACAGACTTAACACTGAAGCTTTCTTT. Its translation: CASSPDRLNTEAFF. The full variable domain, its missing parts supplied by reference TRBV18 and TRBJ1-1, is NAGVMQNPRHLVRRRGQEARLRCSPMKGHSHVYWYRQLPEEGLKFMVYLQKENIIDESGMPKERFSAEFPKEGPSILRIQQVVRGDSAAYFCASSPDRLNTEAFFGQGTRLTVV.

This chain connects TRBV7-2 to TRBJ2-1; possibly TRBD2 for D (7 bases). Between the trimmed V and J ends, which lost 5 bases and 7 bases, there was a span of 18 bases. The CDR3 length is 15 residues. The germline gives CDR1 SGHTA, CDR2 FQGNSA. The DNA for the CDR3 is TGTGCCAGCAGCCCCGGGCGGGGGAGGGGGAATGAGCAGTTCTTC. This gives the protein CASSPGRGRGNEQFF.

The chain joins TRBV2 to TRBJ2-2; D might be TRBD1 (5 bases). Trimming left V 5 bases short and J 2 bases short, with 9 bases between. The CDR3 consists of 14 residues. Looked up from germline, CDR1 is SNHLY and CDR2 is FYNNEI. CDR3 in amino acids: CASSLTANTGELFF. The CDR3 DNA sequence: TGTGCCAGCAGTTTGACAGCAAACACCGGGGAGCTGTTTTTT.

This clone was counted only a few times. The J gene is TRBJ2-3, the V gene TRBV19; D may be TRBD1 (6 bases). V lost 4 bases, J lost 1 base, and 18 bases lay in between. Germline-derived CDR1 and CDR2 are LNHDA and SQIVND (reference sequence). The CDR3 consists of 17 residues. The CDR3: CASSTLAGVRGTDTQYF. In nucleotides, the CDR3 is TGTGCCAGTAGTACCCTCGCAGGGGTTCGGGGCACAGATACGCAGTATTTT.

As for this clone: Other nucleotide sequences from this sample produce the same CDR3. This chain links TRBV5-1 with TRBJ2-1; 8 nucleotides match TRBD2. V shed 2 bases, J shed 4 bases, and the junction held 2 bases outside the gene matches. CDR3 length: 14 amino acids. The germline V gene has CDR1 SGHRS and CDR2 YFSETQ. The chain's CDR3 is CASSLAGEYNEQFF. DNA of the CDR3: TGCGCCAGCAGCTTAGCGGGGGAGTACAATGAGCAGTTCTTC.

Only a few counts were recorded for this clone. This rearrangement joins TRBV7-9 to TRBJ2-5; 8 nucleotides agree with TRBD2. Germline lookup yields CDR1 SEHNR and CDR2 FQNEAQ (reference sequence). V gave up 5 bases and J gave up 2 bases; unmatched junction bases: 7. The CDR3 runs to 15 residues. The DNA of the CDR3 is TGTGCCAGCAGCCCAGTAAGACTAGCGCAAGAGACCCAGTACTTC. Residues: CASSPVRLAQETQYF.

This clone was observed a few times. The chain links TRBV7-2 to TRBJ1-5; 7 bases match TRBD1. The germline CDR1 and CDR2 sequences are SGHTA and FQGNSA. This CDR3 comprises 17 residues. The V gene end was trimmed by 1 base and the J gene end by 4 bases; junction bases not matched to a gene: 10. The DNA of the CDR3 is TGTGCCAGCAGCTTAGGTGGCAGGGGGAGTATTAATCAGCCCCAGCATTTT. Amino acids: CASSLGGRGSINQPQHF. The whole variable domain, remainder taken from reference TRBV7-2 and TRBJ1-5, is GAGVSQSPSNKVTEKGKDVELRCDPISGHTALYWYRQSLGQGLEFLIYFQGNSAPDKSGLPSDRFSAERTGGSVSTLTIQRTQQEDSAVYLCASSLGGRGSINQPQHFGDGTRLSIL.

In its sample, this clone was seen once. The gene calls are TRBV3-1 (or the pseudogene TRBV3-2) and TRBJ2-1; 8 bases align to TRBD2. V trimming: 1 base; J trimming: 8 bases; junction bases outside the gene matches: 10. The CDR3 has 16 amino acids. Germline loops: CDR1 LGHDT, CDR2 YNNKEL (reference sequence). CDR3 region: CASSQAFGRAIDEQFF. In DNA, the CDR3 is TGTGCCAGCAGCCAAGCTTTCGGGAGGGCCATCGATGAGCAGTTCTTC.

This chain links TRBV19 with TRBJ2-1, with D perhaps matching TRBD2 (5 bases). Trimming stripped 7 bases from V and 3 bases from J, with 10 bases between. CDR1 LNHDA and CDR2 SQIVND come from the germline V gene (reference sequence). CDR3 length: 13 amino acids. The CDR3 spells CASTQDFYNEQFF. The CDR3 coding sequence is TGTGCCAGTACCCAGGACTTCTACAATGAGCAGTTCTTC. Combining the CDR3 with reference TRBV19 and TRBJ2-1 gives the whole variable domain DGGITQSPKYLFRKEGQNVTLSCEQNLNHDAMYWYRQDPGQGLRLIYYSQIVNDFQKGDIAEGYSVSREKKESFPLTVTSAQKNPTAFYLCASTQDFYNEQFFGPGTRLTVL.

The J gene is TRBJ1-3, the V gene TRBV30; D is unclear. CDR3 length equals 16 residues. Germline-derived CDR1 and CDR2 are GTSNPN and SVGIG (reference sequence). V lost 4 bases, J lost 2 bases, and 18 bases lay in between. The CDR3 loop reads CAWKKAQRSAGNTIYF. The CDR3 coding sequence is TGTGCCTGGAAAAAAGCCCAGAGAAGCGCTGGAAACACCATATATTTT.

The V gene is TRBV28, the J gene TRBJ1-2; no firm D call. V was trimmed by 5 bases and J by 5 bases, leaving 9 bases between them. This CDR3 region has 12 residues. Germline loops: CDR1 MDHEN, CDR2 SYDVKM. The CDR3 nucleotides are TGTGCCAGCAGTGGAGACCAGTATGGCTACACCTTC. Translated: CASSGDQYGYTF.